Shown below are 24 T cell receptor beta chains from a single sample sequenced in a study of T cell responses to AZD1222 COVID-19 vaccine (dated by TCRdb to about 2021). Sample time point, as interpreted from the label and publication: baseline before first vaccination. Libraries came from the immunoSEQ multiplex PCR assay. TCRdb holds this immuneACCESS table with in-frame rearrangements only. Some clones are missing; in checked studies, unresolved V genes explain under half, and the rest has no known cause. Across this sample there are tens of thousands of clones, with around four fifths seen only once. The top ten clonotypes cover around 20% of the sample. Source: peripheral blood, taken on day 0 of AZD1222 vaccination. The receptor set was obtained from an adult in good health.

This CDR3 reads CASSVGIAGTEAFF. CDR3 nucleotide sequence: TGTGCCAGCAGCGTAGGTATTGCAGGGACTGAAGCTTTCTTT. The rearrangement uses TRBV9 and TRBJ1-1; D is perhaps TRBD1 (5 bases). The V and J ends lost 0 bases and 5 bases respectively, with 11 bases between them. The CDR3 extends over 14 amino acids. Germline CDR1 reads SGDLS; CDR2 reads YYNGEE.

V gene TRBV7-2 combines with J gene TRBJ1-5, with D possibly TRBD1 on 6 matching bases. The CDR3 runs 15 residues. Trimming pared 5 bases from V and 0 bases from J, leaving 11 bases between. CDR1 is SGHTA, CDR2 FQGNSA, per germline. The DNA for the CDR3 is TGTGCCAGCAGCCCTGACAGGAATAGCAATCAGCCCCAGCATTTT. The encoded protein is CASSPDRNSNQPQHF.

V gene TRBV7-2 combines with J gene TRBJ1-3, with D possibly being TRBD1 (6 bases). The ends were cut back, 6 bases at V and 0 bases at J, with 12 bases in the middle. The CDR3 is 15 residues long. CDR1 is SGHTA and CDR2 is FQGNSA in the germline V gene. The CDR3 nucleotides are TGTGCCAGCAGTCGACAGGACTTCTCTGGAAACACCATATATTTT. It translates to CASSRQDFSGNTIYF.

The chain is built from TRBV27 and TRBJ1-5; 9 nucleotides agree with TRBD1. Losses at the gene ends were 6 bases for V and 4 bases for J; bases not matched to a gene: 7. Germline V gene data show CDR1 as MNHEY and CDR2 as SMNVEV (reference sequence). The CDR3 extends over 15 amino acids. Here the CDR3 reads CASRAVGTGNQPQHF. The CDR3 nucleotides read TGTGCCAGCAGGGCCGTGGGGACAGGGAATCAGCCCCAGCATTTT.

This clone was seen a few times. This chain links TRBV6-5 with TRBJ1-6; no reliable D call. CDR1 MNHEY and CDR2 SVGAGI come from the germline V gene. V lost 2 bases and J 9 bases, leaving 8 bases between the germline ends. This CDR3 contains 13 residues. CDR3 region: CASSYDPGSPLHF. As DNA, the CDR3 is TGTGCCAGCAGTTACGACCCTGGTTCACCCCTCCACTTT.

This clone has just a few counts. J is TRBJ2-3 and V is TRBV11-1, with D possibly matching TRBD1 (5 bases). Trimming took off 0 bases at V and 1 base at J, with 5 bases between the two ends. The CDR3 spans 14 residues. Germline loops: CDR1 SGHAT, CDR2 FQDESV (reference sequence). The CDR3 loop reads CASSLATGTDTQYF. The CDR3 nucleotides read TGTGCCAGCAGCTTAGCGACAGGCACAGATACGCAGTATTTT.

J is TRBJ2-5 and V is TRBV11-1; D unclear. Germline loops: CDR1 SGHAT, CDR2 FQDESV (reference sequence). Trimming shortened V by 5 bases and J by 7 bases, and 11 bases separated the two germline ends. CDR3 length equals 12 residues. CDR3 loop: CASSPPTVTQYF. CDR3 bases: TGTGCCAGCAGCCCGCCTACCGTGACCCAGTACTTC. Filled out from reference TRBV11-1 and TRBJ2-5, the complete variable domain reads EAEVAQSPRYKITEKSQAVAFWCDPISGHATLYWYRQILGQGPELLVQFQDESVVDDSQLPKDRFSAERLKGVDSTLKIQPAELGDSAMYLCASSPPTVTQYFGPGTRLLVL.

V gene TRBV6-2 or TRBV6-3 combines with J gene TRBJ1-1; TRBD1 matches at 8 bases. Trimming cost V 5 bases and J 5 bases; bases outside gene matches: 10. CDR3 length: 15 residues. Germline CDR1 reads MNHEY; CDR2 reads SVGEGT. The CDR3 loop is CASSKNTGGRTEAFF. As DNA, the CDR3 is TGTGCCAGCAGTAAAAACACAGGGGGAAGGACTGAAGCTTTCTTT.

About this clone: Other nucleotide sequences in the sample specify the same CDR3. This rearrangement joins TRBV7-9 to TRBJ2-2; 7 bases are a match to TRBD1. V shed 5 bases, J shed 3 bases, and the junction held 3 bases outside the gene matches. The CDR3 has 14 residues. The germline V gene encodes CDR1 SEHNR and CDR2 FQNEAQ (reference sequence). The CDR3 nucleotides read TGTGCCAGCAGCCCCGGGACAGACACCGGGGAGCTGTTTTTT. This sequence encodes CASSPGTDTGELFF.

The chain couples TRBV30 to TRBJ2-7; 8 bases are shared with TRBD1. Germline CDR1 reads GTSNPN; CDR2 reads SVGIG (reference sequence). J was trimmed by 5 bases and V by 0 bases; bases with no gene match: 9. The length of the CDR3 is 15 residues. CDR3 nucleotide sequence: TGTGCCTGGAGTGTACCCAGGACAGGGTTCCACGAGCAGTACTTC. Residues: CAWSVPRTGFHEQYF.

The chain couples TRBV28 to TRBJ2-3; the match to TRBD2 covers 8 bases. Per the germline V gene, CDR1 is MDHEN and CDR2 is SYDVKM. The CDR3 has 15 residues. V lost 3 bases and J lost 6; bases outside the gene matches: 8. The CDR3 nucleotides read TGTGCCAGCAGTTTTAAGAGCGGGAGCCAGGATACGCAGTATTTT. Protein product: CASSFKSGSQDTQYF.

This clone occurred a few times. The chain couples TRBV7-3 to TRBJ2-5; 7 bases agree with TRBD1. After removal of 5 bases from V and 0 bases from J, the junction contained 6 bases not matched to a gene. The CDR3 has 15 residues. Germline V CDR1 and CDR2: SGHTA, FQGTGA. The CDR3 reads CASSQMGQNQETQYF. Written as DNA, the CDR3 is TGTGCCAGCAGCCAAATGGGACAGAACCAAGAGACCCAGTACTTC. The full variable domain, completed using reference TRBV7-3 and TRBJ2-5, is GAGVSQTPSNKVTEKGKYVELRCDPISGHTALYWYRQSLGQGPEFLIYFQGTGAADDSGLPNDRFFAVRPEGSVSTLKIQRTERGDSAVYLCASSQMGQNQETQYFGPGTRLLVL.

This chain links TRBV12-5 with TRBJ1-1, with unresolved D. This CDR3 has 15 residues. V was shortened by 4 bases and J by 0 bases, with 12 bases between the two germline ends. From germline, CDR1 is LGHNT and CDR2 FRNRAP. CDR3 nucleotides: TGTGCTAGTGGTTCAAATGTTAGCCTGAACACTGAAGCTTTCTTT. Translating gives CASGSNVSLNTEAFF.

This chain connects TRBV6-2 or TRBV6-3 to TRBJ2-7; D may be TRBD2 (5 bases). Trimming pared 0 bases from V and 3 bases from J, leaving 9 bases between. There are 14 residues in the CDR3. CDR1 and CDR2 (germline): MNHEY, SVGEGT. The CDR3 sequence: CASSYSTGYYEQYF. CDR3 nucleotide sequence: TGTGCCAGCAGTTACTCGACGGGATACTACGAGCAGTACTTC.

The chain couples TRBV2 to TRBJ2-3, with D uncertain. In germline, CDR1 is SNHLY, CDR2 FYNNEI. Deletions cut 3 bases from V and 2 bases from J, with 9 bases between. The CDR3 loop spans 14 amino acids. CDR3 sequence reads: CASSDMRSTDTQYF. The CDR3 DNA reads TGTGCCAGCAGTGATATGAGGTCCACAGATACGCAGTATTTT.

This clone came up a few times. The V call is TRBV29-1, the J call TRBJ1-2, with D possibly being TRBD1 (5 bases). The CDR3 length is 15 residues. Per germline, CDR1 SQVTM and CDR2 ANQGSEA. Trimming shortened V by 7 bases and J by 4 bases, and 22 bases separated the two germline ends. The CDR3 nucleotides read TGCAGCGCGATGATTACGACAGCCTACTCCTATGGCTACACCTTC. Its protein product is CSAMITTAYSYGYTF.

This clone has just a few counts. This chain joins TRBV5-1 and TRBJ2-5; 8 positions agree with TRBD1. The CDR3 consists of 17 residues. CDR1 is SGHRS and CDR2 is YFSETQ in the germline V gene. The junction had 12 bases not matched to a gene; V was cut back by 3 bases and J by 2 bases. This chain's CDR3 is CASSSGPGQDRQETQYF. CDR3 DNA sequence: TGCGCCAGCAGCTCAGGACCGGGACAGGATCGTCAAGAGACCCAGTACTTC.

V is TRBV30 and J is TRBJ1-1; D not resolved. The CDR3 is made up of 13 amino acids. Looked up from germline, CDR1 is GTSNPN and CDR2 is SVGIG (reference sequence). V was trimmed by 6 bases and J by 5 bases, leaving 16 bases between them. Written as DNA, the CDR3 is TGTGCCTGTAAGAGCCCCCTGGGGACTGAAGCTTTCTTT. Amino acids: CACKSPLGTEAFF.

The CDR3 reads CASSRNLQGSQYF. The CDR3 DNA is TGCGCCAGCAGCCGAAACCTACAGGGTTCGCAGTACTTC. V and J are TRBV4-3 and TRBJ2-7, with D possibly TRBD1 on 6 matching bases. V was shortened by 4 bases and J by 9 bases, with 16 bases between the two germline ends. Germline V gene data show CDR1 as LGHNA and CDR2 as YSLEER. This CDR3 has 13 amino acids.

V gene TRBV7-9 combines with J gene TRBJ1-2; D is undetermined. The ends were cut back, 5 bases at V and 7 bases at J, with 14 bases in the middle. This CDR3 has 13 residues. Germline V gene lookup returns CDR1 SEHNR and CDR2 FQNEAQ (reference sequence). CDR3 DNA: TGTGCCAGCAGCCTCGACACCTACATTGGCTACACCTTC. The encoded protein is CASSLDTYIGYTF.

The chain joins TRBV5-1 to TRBJ2-1, with 9 nucleotides matching TRBD1. J was trimmed by 3 bases and V by 5 bases; bases with no gene match: 12. The CDR3 spans 17 residues. The germline V gene encodes CDR1 SGHRS and CDR2 YFSETQ. As DNA, the CDR3 is TGCGCCAGCAGTCTCTCGGGGGGACAGGGTCACTACAATGAGCAGTTCTTC. Translated: CASSLSGGQGHYNEQFF.

The chain couples TRBV27 to TRBJ2-7; D uncertain. Germline lookup yields CDR1 MNHEY and CDR2 SMNVEV (reference sequence). V was shortened by 3 bases and J by 0 bases, with 9 bases between the two germline ends. The length of the CDR3 is 14 residues. The CDR3 DNA sequence: TGTGCCAGCAGTTTCTCATCGAGCTCCTACGAGCAGTACTTC. This translates into CASSFSSSSYEQYF.

The chain employs TRBV4-3 and TRBJ2-2; D is uncertain. V was pared by 0 bases and J by 5 bases, with 10 bases between. Germline CDR1 LGHNA, CDR2 YSLEER. This CDR3 has 15 residues. CDR3 DNA: TGCGCCAGCAGCCAAGAAGTAGTCGGGACCGGGGAGCTGTTTTTT. It yields the protein CASSQEVVGTGELFF.

The gene calls are TRBV2 and TRBJ2-1, with a tentative D call TRBD1 (5 bases). The V gene lost 7 bases and the J gene lost 9 bases, with 13 bases spanning the gap. This CDR3 contains 12 residues. The germline V gene has CDR1 SNHLY and CDR2 FYNNEI. The CDR3 loop is CASMRSQGEQFF. CDR3 nucleotide sequence: TGTGCCAGCATGCGGAGCCAGGGTGAGCAGTTCTTC.